This section outlines one T cell receptor beta chain sequence together with its context. Its antigen is undetermined. CDR1 and CDR2 from the germline V gene are SGHNT and YYREEE (reference sequence). The CDR3 runs 13 residues. The ends lost 9 bases at V and 5 bases at J; junction bases unmatched: 11. Samples from alopecia areata patients were lesional scalp punch biopsies and peripheral blood. The sorting of PBMCs gave CD4+ and CD8+ T cells. The sample belongs to a study of CD8+ T cells in alopecia areata. At the level of the study: Twice a day, 5 to 10 mg of oral tofacitinib was administered to treated patients.

Study-level points and caveats: Scalp samples also yield sequences from resident alphabeta T cells of normal skin.

As the sequencing template, cDNA was produced by extracting RNA and reverse transcribing it. Produced via immunoSEQ multiplex PCR; TCRdb's table is partial and in-frame only. The profile shows some 210,000 clones, 50% to 60% of them singletons. This clonotype was sampled from a human donor with alopecia areata. Specimen: CD4+ T cells sorted from blood, collected at week 0. The chain links TRBV5-4 to TRBJ2-7, with 7 bases fitting TRBD1. DNA of the CDR3: TGTGCCACCTCCCAAGACAGGGATAACGAGCAGTACTTC. Translation gives CATSQDRDNEQYF.